The present entry profiles one T cell receptor beta chain with its context. Its antigen is still unknown. The data belong to a study of post-analysis software for immune sequencing data. Study background: Both relapsing-remitting and secondary progressive multiple sclerosis featured among the disease courses, as did progressive-relapsing multiple sclerosis.

Findings and caveats of the study: Five or six TRBV segments, TRBV5-6, TRBV5-1 and TRBV20-1 among them, were found more frequent in patients than controls. F measure showed strong co-clustering of same-batch samples.

The germline CDR1 and CDR2 sequences are SEHNR and FQNEAQ (reference sequence). The V gene end was trimmed by 0 bases and the J gene end by 4 bases; junction bases not matched to a gene: 6. There are 16 residues in the CDR3. cDNA libraries for TCR beta contained unique molecular identifiers. Input populations of roughly 1 to 10 million T cells gave rise to about 480,000 cDNA molecules. TCRdb passed the PCR reads through MiXCR, listing each CDR3 protein once. The sample contains roughly 620,000 distinct CDR3 sequences, about 44% of which appear only once. Material: blood. The genes are TRBV7-9 and TRBJ2-1, with 7 bases identical to TRBD1. The receptor was derived from a girl aged 10-17 years with multiple sclerosis. The DNA for the CDR3 is TGTGCCAGCAGCTTAGCAGAGAGGGGGCGGTACAATGAGCAGTTCTTC. As protein: CASSLAERGRYNEQFF.